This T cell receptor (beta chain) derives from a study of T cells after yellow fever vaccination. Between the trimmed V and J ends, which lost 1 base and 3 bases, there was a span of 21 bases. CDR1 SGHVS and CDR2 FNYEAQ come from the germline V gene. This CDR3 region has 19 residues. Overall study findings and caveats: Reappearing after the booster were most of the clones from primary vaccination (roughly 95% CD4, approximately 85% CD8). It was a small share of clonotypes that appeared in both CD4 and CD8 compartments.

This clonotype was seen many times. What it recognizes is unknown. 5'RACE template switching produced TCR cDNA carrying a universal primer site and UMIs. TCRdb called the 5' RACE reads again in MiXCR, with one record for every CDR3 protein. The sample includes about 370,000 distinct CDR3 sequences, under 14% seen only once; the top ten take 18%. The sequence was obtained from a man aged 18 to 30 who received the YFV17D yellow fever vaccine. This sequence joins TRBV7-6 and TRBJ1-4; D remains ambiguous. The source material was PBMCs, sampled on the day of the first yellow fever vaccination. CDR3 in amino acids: CASSLEVPSRQAPNEKLFF. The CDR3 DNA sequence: TGTGCCAGCAGCTTAGAGGTCCCCTCCCGTCAGGCACCTAATGAAAAACTGTTTTTT.